The text below deals with one TCR beta chain. These data belong to a study of blood T cell repertoires in COVID-19. The data were produced by immunoSEQ multiplex PCR, yet TCRdb's version contains in-frame clones alone and is incomplete. The sample lists 200,000 to 250,000 clones; roughly 86% were seen once. CDR1 and CDR2 (germline): SGDLS, YYNGEE. CDR3 size: 18 residues. The V and J ends lost 0 bases and 4 bases respectively, with 22 bases between them. Sequenced input: peripheral blood. This clonotype originated in a man aged 55 to 70 with acute or convalescent COVID-19. The chain joins TRBV9 to TRBJ1-2; the D gene is possibly TRBD1 (5 bases). The CDR3 sequence: CASSVDGGMGLTGYGYTF. In DNA, the CDR3 is TGTGCCAGCAGCGTAGATGGGGGGATGGGGCTTACTGGCTATGGCTACACCTTC. Full variable domain (rest looked up from reference TRBV9 and TRBJ1-2): DSGVTQTPKHLITATGQRVTLRCSPRSGDLSVYWYQQSLDQGLQFLIQYYNGEERAKGNILERFSAQQFPDLHSELNLSSLELGDSALYFCASSVDGGMGLTGYGYTFGSGTRLTVV.